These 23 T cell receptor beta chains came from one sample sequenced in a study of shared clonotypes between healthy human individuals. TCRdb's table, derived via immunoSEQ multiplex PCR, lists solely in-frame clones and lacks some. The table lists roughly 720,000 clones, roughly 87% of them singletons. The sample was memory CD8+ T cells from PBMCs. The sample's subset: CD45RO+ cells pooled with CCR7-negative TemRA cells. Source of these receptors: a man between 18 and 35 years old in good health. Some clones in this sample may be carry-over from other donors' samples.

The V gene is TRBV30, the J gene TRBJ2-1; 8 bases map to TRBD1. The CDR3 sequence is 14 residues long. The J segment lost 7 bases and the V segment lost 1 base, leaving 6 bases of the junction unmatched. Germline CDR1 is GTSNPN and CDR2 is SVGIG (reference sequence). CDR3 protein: CAWSAGQGRNEQFF. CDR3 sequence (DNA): TGTGCCTGGAGTGCCGGACAGGGTCGGAATGAGCAGTTCTTC.

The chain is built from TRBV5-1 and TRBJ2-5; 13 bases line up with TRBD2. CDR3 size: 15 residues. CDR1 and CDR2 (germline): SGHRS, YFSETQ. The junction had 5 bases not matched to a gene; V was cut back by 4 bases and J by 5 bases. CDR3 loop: CASSQTSGRGETQYF. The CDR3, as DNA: TGCGCCAGCAGCCAAACTAGCGGGAGGGGGGAGACCCAGTACTTC.

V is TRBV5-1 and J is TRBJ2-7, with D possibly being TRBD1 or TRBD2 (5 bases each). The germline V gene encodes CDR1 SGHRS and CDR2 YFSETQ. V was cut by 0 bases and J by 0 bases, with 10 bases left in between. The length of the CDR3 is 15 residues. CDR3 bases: TGCGCCAGCAGCTTGGCTCGGGGCAGCTCCTACGAGCAGTACTTC. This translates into CASSLARGSSYEQYF.

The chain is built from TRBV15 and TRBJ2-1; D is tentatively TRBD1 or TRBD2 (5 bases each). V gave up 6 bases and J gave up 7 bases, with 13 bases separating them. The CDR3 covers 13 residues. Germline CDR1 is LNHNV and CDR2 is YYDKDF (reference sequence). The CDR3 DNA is TGTGCCACCAGTCCTCGGGGCTCTAATGAGCAGTTCTTC. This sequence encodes CATSPRGSNEQFF.

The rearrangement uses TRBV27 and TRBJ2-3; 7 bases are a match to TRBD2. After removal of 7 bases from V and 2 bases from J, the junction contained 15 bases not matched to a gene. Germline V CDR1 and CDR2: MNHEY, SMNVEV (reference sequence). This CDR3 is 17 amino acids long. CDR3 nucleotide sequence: TGTGCCAGCAACGAAAGACTAGCAAATTCTATCACAGATACGCAGTATTTT. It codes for CASNERLANSITDTQYF.

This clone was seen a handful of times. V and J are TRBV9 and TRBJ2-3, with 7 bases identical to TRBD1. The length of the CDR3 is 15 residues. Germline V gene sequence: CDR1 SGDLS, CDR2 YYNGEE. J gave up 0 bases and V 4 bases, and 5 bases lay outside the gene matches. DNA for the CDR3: TGTGCCAGCAGCCCCGGGACAGTTAGCACAGATACGCAGTATTTT. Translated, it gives CASSPGTVSTDTQYF.

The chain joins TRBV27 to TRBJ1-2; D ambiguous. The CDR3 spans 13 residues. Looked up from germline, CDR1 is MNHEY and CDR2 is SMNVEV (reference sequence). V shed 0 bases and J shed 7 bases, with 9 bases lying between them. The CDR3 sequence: CASSLSYGVGYTF. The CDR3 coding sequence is TGTGCCAGCAGTTTATCTTACGGGGTTGGCTACACCTTC.

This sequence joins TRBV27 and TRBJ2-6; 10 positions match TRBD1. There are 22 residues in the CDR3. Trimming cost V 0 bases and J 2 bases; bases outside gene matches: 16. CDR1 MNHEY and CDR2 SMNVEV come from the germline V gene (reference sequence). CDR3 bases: TGTGCCAGCAGTTTATCAGGGGACAGGGGCCATTCTATGGGGCCTGGGGCCAACGTCCTGACTTTC. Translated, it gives CASSLSGDRGHSMGPGANVLTF.

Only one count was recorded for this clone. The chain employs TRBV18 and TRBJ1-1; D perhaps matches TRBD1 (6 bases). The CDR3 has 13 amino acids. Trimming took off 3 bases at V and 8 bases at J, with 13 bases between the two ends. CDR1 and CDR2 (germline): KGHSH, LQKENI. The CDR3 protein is CASSPNPGQEAFF. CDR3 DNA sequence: TGTGCCAGCTCACCTAACCCCGGACAGGAAGCTTTCTTT.

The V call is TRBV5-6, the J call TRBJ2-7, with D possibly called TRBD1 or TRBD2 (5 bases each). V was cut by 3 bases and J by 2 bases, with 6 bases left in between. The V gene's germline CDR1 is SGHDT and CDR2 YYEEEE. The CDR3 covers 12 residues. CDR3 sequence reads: CASSWGTYEQYF. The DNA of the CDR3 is TGTGCCAGCAGCTGGGGGACCTACGAGCAGTACTTC.

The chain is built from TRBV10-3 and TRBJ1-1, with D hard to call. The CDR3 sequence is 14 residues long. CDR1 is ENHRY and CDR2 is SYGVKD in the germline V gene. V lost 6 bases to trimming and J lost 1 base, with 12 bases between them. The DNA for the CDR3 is TGTGCCATCAGCGGGGTTTTGGGGAACACTGAAGCTTTCTTT. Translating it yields CAISGVLGNTEAFF.

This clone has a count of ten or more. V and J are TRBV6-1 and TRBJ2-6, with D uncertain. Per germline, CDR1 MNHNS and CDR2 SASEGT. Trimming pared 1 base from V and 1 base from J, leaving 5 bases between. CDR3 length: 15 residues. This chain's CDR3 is CASSEGQSGANVLTF. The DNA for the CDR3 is TGTGCCAGCAGTGAAGGCCAATCTGGGGCCAACGTCCTGACTTTC.

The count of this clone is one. CDR3 region: CASSFSTGGTQYF. The CDR3 bases are TGTGCCAGCAGCTTCTCGACGGGAGGTACGCAGTATTTT. The V gene is TRBV11-3, the J gene TRBJ2-3, with 7 positions matching TRBD2. This CDR3 comprises 13 residues. In germline, CDR1 is SGHNT, CDR2 YENEEA. After removal of 3 bases from V and 8 bases from J, the junction contained 5 bases not matched to a gene.

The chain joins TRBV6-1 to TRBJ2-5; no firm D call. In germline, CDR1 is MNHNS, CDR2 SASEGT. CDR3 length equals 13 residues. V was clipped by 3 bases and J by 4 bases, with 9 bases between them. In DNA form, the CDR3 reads TGTGCCAGCAGTGAGTGGGTAGGAGAGACCCAGTACTTC. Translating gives CASSEWVGETQYF.

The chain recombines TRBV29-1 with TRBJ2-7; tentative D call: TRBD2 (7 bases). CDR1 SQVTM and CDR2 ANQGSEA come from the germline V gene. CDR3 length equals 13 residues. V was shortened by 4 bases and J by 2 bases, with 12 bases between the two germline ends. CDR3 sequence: CSVVGGTTYEQYF. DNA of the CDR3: TGCAGCGTTGTCGGGGGGACAACCTACGAGCAGTACTTC.

The CDR3 bases are TGTGCCAGCAGCGTGAGTAGGAGACAGGGGAACACCGGGGAGCTGTTTTTT. Protein sequence: CASSVSRRQGNTGELFF. The V gene is TRBV9, the J gene TRBJ2-2; 7 nucleotides match TRBD1. Germline trimming cut 2 bases from V and 1 base from J; bases unmatched to any gene: 8. In germline, CDR1 is SGDLS, CDR2 YYNGEE. The CDR3 is made up of 17 amino acids.

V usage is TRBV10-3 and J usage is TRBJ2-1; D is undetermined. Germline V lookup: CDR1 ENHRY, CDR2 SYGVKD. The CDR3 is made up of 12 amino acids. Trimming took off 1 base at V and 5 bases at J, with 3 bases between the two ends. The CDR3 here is CAISELHNEQFF. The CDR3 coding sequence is TGTGCCATCAGTGAGTTACACAATGAGCAGTTCTTC.

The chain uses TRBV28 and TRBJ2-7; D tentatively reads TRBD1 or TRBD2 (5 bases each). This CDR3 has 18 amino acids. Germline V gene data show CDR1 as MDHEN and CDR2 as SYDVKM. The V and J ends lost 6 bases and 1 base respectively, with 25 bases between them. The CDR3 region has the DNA TGTGCCAGCAGCCATATCGGGGCCGTCGCTGTTCTGTCCTACGAGCAGTACTTC. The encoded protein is CASSHIGAVAVLSYEQYF.

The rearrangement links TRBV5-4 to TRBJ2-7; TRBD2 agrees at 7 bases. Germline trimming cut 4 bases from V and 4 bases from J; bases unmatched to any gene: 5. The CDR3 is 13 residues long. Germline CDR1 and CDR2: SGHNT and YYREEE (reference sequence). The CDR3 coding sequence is TGTGCCAGCAGCCGGGGAGGGGCGTACGAGCAGTACTTC. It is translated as CASSRGGAYEQYF.

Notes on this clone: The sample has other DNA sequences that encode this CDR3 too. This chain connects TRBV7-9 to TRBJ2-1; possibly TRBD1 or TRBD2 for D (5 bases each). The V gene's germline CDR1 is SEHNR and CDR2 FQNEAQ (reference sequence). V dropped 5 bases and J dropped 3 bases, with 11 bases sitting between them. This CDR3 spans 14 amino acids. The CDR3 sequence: CASSPGTFYNEQFF. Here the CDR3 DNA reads TGTGCCAGCAGCCCCGGGACCTTCTACAATGAGCAGTTCTTC.

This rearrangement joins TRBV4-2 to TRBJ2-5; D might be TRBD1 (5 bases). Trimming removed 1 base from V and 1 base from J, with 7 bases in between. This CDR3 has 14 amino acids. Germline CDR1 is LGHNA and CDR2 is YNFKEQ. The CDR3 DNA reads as TGTGCCAGCAGCCAAGGGGGCGGCCAAGAGACCCAGTACTTC. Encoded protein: CASSQGGGQETQYF.

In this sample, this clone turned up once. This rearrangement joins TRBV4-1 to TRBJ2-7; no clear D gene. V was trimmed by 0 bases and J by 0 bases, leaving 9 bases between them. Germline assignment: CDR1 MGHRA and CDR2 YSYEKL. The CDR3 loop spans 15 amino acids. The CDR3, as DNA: TGCGCCAGCAGCCAAGATCGTGGGATCTCCTACGAGCAGTACTTC. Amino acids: CASSQDRGISYEQYF.

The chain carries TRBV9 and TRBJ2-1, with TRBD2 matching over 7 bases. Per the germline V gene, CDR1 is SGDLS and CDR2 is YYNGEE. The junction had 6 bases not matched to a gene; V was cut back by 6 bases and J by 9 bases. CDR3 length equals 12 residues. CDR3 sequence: CASNGPGGEQFF. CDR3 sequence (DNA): TGTGCCAGCAACGGGCCGGGGGGTGAGCAGTTCTTC.